Included here is one T cell receptor (beta chain) sequence, with context. The data were taken from a study of spatial heterogeneity in lung cancer. Specified time point: sample taken at primary tumor resection. Sequencing covered unsorted whole RNA taken from tumor, nontumor lung or frozen PBMC. Carried by each TCR cDNA molecule was a unique molecular identifier. TCRdb reanalysed the 5' RACE reads using MiXCR and keeps one entry per CDR3 protein. The sample consists of over a thousand distinct CDR3 sequences, roughly 14% of them appearing once. This receptor was taken from a male donor with early-stage non-small cell lung cancer. This specimen consisted of normal lung tissue next to the tumor, obtained at surgery.

The CDR3 DNA follows: TGTGCCAGCAGCTTAGATGCCCCGGGGGGCGCTGGGGCCAACGTCCTGACTTTC. As protein: CASSLDAPGGAGANVLTF. This chain uses TRBV7-2 with TRBJ2-6, with a tentative D call TRBD2 (7 bases). The V end lost 1 base, the J end lost 2 bases, and 15 bases lay between the germline ends. CDR1 and CDR2 (germline): SGHTA, FQGNSA. The CDR3 extends over 18 amino acids.